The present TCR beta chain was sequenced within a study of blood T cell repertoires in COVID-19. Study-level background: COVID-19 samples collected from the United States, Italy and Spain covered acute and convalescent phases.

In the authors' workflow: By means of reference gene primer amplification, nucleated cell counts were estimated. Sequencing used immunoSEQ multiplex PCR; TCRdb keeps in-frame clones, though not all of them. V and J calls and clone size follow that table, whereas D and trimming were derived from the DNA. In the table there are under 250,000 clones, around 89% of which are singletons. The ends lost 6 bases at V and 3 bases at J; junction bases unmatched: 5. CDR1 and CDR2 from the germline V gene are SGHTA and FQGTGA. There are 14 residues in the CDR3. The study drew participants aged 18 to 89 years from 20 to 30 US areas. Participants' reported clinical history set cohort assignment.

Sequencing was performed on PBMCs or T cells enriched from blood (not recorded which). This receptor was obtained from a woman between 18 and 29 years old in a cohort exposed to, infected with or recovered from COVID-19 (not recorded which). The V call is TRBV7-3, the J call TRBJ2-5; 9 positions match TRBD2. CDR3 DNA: TGTGCCAGCAGTGGCGGGAGGGGAGAAGAGACCCAGTACTTC. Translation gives CASSGGRGEETQYF.